This T cell receptor beta chain is drawn from a study of OX40 agonist ivuxolimab in advanced cancers. Clones were read by immunoSEQ multiplex PCR, and TCRdb kept only the in-frame ones, dropping some. The sample consists of 65,000 to 75,000 clones, around 84% of them appearing once. The CDR3 spans 17 residues. The V and J ends lost 6 bases and 0 bases, in that order; junction bases with no gene match: 11. In germline, CDR1 is MDHEN, CDR2 SYDVKM. Sequencing used CD4+ or CD8+ T cells sorted from blood, obtained in a trial of the OX40 agonist ivuxolimab. The chain joins TRBV28 to TRBJ1-5, with 7 bases that match TRBD1. The TCR originated in an adult with an advanced solid tumor such as melanoma, head and neck, liver or kidney cancer. In DNA, the CDR3 is TGTGCCAGCAGCAACGTCCACAGGGGAATTAGCAATCAGCCCCAGCATTTT. It specifies CASSNVHRGISNQPQHF.